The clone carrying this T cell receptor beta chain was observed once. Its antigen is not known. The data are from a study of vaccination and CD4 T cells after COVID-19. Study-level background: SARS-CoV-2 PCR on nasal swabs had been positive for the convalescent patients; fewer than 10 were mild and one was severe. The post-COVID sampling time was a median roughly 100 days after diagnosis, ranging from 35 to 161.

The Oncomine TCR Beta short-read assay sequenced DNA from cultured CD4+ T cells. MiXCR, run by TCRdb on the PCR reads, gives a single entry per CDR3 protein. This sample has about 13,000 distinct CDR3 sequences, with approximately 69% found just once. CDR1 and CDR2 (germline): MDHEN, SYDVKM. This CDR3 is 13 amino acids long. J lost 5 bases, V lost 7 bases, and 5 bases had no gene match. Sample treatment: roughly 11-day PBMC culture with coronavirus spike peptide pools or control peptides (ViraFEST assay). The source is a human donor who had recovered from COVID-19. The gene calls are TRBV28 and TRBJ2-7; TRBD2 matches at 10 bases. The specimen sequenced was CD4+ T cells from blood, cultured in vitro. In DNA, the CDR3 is TGTGCCAGCACAGCGGGAGGGAGGAACGAGCAGTACTTC. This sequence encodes CASTAGGRNEQYF.